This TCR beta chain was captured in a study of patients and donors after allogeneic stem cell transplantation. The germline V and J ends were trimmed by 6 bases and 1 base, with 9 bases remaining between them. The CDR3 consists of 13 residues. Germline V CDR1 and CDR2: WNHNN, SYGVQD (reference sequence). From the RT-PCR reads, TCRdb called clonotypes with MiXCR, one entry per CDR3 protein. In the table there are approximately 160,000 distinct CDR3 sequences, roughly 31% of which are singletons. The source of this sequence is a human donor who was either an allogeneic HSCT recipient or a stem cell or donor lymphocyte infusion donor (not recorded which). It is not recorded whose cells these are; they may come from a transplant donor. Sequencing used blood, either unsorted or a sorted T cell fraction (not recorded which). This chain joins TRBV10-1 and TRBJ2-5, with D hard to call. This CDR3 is CASSPGTQETQYF. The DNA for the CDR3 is TGCGCCAGCAGCCCGGGTACCCAAGAGACCCAGTACTTC.